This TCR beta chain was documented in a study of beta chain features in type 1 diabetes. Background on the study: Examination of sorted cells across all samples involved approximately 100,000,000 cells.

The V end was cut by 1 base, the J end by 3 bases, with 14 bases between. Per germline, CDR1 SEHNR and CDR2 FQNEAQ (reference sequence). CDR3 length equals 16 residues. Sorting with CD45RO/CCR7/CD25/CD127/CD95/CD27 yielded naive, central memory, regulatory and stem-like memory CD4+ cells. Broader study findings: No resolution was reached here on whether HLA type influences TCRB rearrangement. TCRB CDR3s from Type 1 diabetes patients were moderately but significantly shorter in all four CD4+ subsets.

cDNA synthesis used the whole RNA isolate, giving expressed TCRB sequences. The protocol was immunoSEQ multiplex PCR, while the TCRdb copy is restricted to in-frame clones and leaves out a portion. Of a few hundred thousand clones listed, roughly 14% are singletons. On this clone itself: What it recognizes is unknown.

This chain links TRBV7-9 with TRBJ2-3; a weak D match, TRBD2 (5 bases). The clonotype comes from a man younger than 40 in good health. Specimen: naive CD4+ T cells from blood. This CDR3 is CASSLGSGGLTDTQYF. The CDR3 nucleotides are TGTGCCAGCAGCTTAGGGAGCGGAGGTCTGACAGATACGCAGTATTTT.